The T cell receptor (beta chain) described here comes from a study of CD8 T cells in Susac syndrome. A quantity of 0.5 to 1 ug RNA underwent reverse transcription using random hexamers. TCRdb reprocessed the immunoSEQ multiplex PCR reads via MiXCR and lists one record per CDR3 protein. The sample lists roughly 250,000 distinct CDR3 sequences, around 96% occurring once. This clonotype has only one observation. V was pared by 3 bases and J by 10 bases, with 7 bases of the junction left unmatched. This CDR3 has 14 residues. The germline gives CDR1 GTSNPN, CDR2 SVGIG (reference sequence). The receptor's source is a human donor with Susac syndrome. J is TRBJ1-4 and V is TRBV30; 11 nucleotides match TRBD1. Sequencing was done on a sample of CD4+ T cells from PBMCs. CDR3 amino acids: CAWRAKGQGGKLFF. The CDR3 DNA is TGTGCCTGGAGGGCCAAGGGACAGGGGGGAAAACTGTTTTTT. The variable domain in full, with the rest retrieved from reference TRBV30 and TRBJ1-4, is SQTIHQWPATLVQPVGSPLSLECTVEGTSNPNLYWYRQAAGRGLQLLFYSVGIGQISSEVPQNLSASRPQDRQFILSSKKLLLSDSGFYLCAWRAKGQGGKLFFGSGTQLSVL.